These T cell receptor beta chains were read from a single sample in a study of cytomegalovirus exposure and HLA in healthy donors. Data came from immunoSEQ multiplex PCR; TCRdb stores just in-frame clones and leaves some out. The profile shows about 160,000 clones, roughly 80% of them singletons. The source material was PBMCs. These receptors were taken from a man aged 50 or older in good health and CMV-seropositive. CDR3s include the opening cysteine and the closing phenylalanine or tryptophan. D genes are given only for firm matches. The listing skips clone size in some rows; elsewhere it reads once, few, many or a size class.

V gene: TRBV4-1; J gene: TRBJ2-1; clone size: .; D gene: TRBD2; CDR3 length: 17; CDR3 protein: CASSQERLAGGSDEQFF; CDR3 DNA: TGCGCCAGCAGCCAAGAAAGGCTAGCGGGGGGTTCCGATGAGCAGTTCTTC
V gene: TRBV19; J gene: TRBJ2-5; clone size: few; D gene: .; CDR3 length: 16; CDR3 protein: CASSDLHATNQETQYF; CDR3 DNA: TGTGCCAGTAGTGACCTTCATGCGACTAACCAAGAGACCCAGTACTTC
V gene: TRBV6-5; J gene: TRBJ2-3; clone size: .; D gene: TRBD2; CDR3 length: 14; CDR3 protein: CASSSGLAVDTQYF; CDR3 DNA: TGTGCCAGCAGTTCGGGACTAGCGGTGGATACGCAGTATTTT
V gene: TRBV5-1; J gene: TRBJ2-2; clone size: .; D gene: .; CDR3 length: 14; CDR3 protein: CASSPDARIGEMFF; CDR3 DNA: TGCGCCAGCAGCCCTGACGCTCGCATCGGAGAAATGTTTTTT
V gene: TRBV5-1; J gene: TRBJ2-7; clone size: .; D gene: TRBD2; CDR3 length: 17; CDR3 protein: CASSLRPSGESSYEQYF; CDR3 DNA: TGCGCCAGCAGCTTGCGGCCTAGCGGGGAATCATCCTACGAGCAGTACTTC
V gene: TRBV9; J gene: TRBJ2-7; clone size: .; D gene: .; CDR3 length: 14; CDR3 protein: CASSVGTFSYEQYF; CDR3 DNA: TGTGCCAGCAGCGTCGGGACTTTTTCCTACGAGCAGTACTTC
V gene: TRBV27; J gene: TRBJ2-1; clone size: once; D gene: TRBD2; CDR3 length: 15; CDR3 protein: CASRVAGGSYNEQFF; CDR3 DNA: TGTGCCAGCAGAGTAGCGGGAGGGTCCTACAATGAGCAGTTCTTC
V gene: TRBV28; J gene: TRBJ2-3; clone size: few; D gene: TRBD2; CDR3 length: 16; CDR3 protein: CASSLFRRGGTDTQYF; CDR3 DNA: TGTGCCAGCAGTTTATTTAGGCGGGGGGGCACAGATACGCAGTATTTT
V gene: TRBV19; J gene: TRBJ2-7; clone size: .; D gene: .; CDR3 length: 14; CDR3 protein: CASSIDGELYEQYF; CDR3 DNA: TGTGCCAGTAGTATAGACGGGGAACTCTACGAGCAGTACTTC
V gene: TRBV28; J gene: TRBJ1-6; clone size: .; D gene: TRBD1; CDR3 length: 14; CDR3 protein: CASSSYDRASPLHF; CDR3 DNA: TGTGCCAGCAGTTCCTACGACAGGGCCTCACCCCTCCACTTT
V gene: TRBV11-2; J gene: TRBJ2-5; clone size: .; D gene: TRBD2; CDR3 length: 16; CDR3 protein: CASSLSAGLAGETQYF; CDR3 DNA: TGTGCCAGCAGCTTGTCCGCAGGACTAGCGGGAGAGACCCAGTACTTC
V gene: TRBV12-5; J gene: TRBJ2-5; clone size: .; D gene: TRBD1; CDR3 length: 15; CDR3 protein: CASGLGQGKGETQYF; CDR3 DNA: TGTGCTAGTGGTTTGGGACAGGGGAAGGGAGAGACCCAGTACTTC
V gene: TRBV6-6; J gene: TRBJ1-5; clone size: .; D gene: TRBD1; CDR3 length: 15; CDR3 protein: CASRATGDGTQPQHF; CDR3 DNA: TGTGCCAGCAGAGCAACAGGGGATGGTACTCAGCCCCAGCATTTT
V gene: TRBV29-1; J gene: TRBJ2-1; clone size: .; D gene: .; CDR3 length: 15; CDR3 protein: CSVDRSGPANNEQFF; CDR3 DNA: TGCAGCGTTGACCGATCAGGGCCCGCAAACAATGAGCAGTTCTTC
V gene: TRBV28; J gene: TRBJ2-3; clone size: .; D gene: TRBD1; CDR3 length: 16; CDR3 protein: CASSNDRGRTTDTQYF; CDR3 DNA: TGTGCCAGCAGCAACGACAGGGGGAGGACGACAGATACGCAGTATTTT
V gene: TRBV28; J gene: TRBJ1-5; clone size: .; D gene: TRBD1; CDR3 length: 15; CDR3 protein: CASSRMDRESQPQHF; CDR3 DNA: TGTGCCAGCAGCCGCATGGACAGGGAATCTCAGCCCCAGCATTTT
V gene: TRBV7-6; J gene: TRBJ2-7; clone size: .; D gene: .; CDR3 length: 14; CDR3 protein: CASSARTVSYEQYF; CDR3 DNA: TGTGCCAGCAGCGCCCGAACGGTTTCCTACGAGCAGTACTTC
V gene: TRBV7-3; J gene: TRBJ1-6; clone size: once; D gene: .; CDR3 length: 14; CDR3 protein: CASSLAGRGSPLHF; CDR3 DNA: TGTGCCAGCAGCTTAGCGGGGCGGGGTTCACCCCTCCACTTT
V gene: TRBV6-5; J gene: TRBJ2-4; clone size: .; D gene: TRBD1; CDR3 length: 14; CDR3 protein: CASRRTGPENIQYF; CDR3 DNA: TGTGCCAGCAGACGGACAGGGCCCGAAAACATTCAGTACTTC
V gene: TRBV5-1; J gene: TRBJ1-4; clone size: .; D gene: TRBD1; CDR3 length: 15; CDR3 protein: CASSSTGSANEKLFF; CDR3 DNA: TGCGCCAGCAGCTCGACAGGGTCGGCTAATGAAAAACTGTTTTTT
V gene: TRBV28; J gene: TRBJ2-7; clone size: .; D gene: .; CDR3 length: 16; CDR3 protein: CASSSAEGWSSYEQYF; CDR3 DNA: TGTGCCAGCAGTTCCGCTGAAGGTTGGAGCTCCTACGAGCAGTACTTC
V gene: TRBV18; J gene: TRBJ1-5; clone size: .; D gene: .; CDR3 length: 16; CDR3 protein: CASSREGRGGNQPQHF; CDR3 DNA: TGTGCCAGCTCACGCGAGGGTCGGGGGGGCAATCAGCCCCAGCATTTT